This T cell receptor beta chain was profiled in a study of blood T cell repertoires in COVID-19. Whole-study context: In each case, the material was cDNA or gDNA derived from T cells, B-cell-depleted T cells, or PBMCs.

The study assigned cohorts using participant-reported clinical history. Symptom resolution, clearance, or two negative PCRs marked the recovered donors of Cohort 3. Authors' analysis steps: Reference gene primer amplification yielded estimated nucleated cell counts. Clones were read by immunoSEQ multiplex PCR, and TCRdb kept only the in-frame ones, dropping some. From that table come the V and J calls and clone size; the DNA was used to work out D and trimming. The sample has 300,000 to 350,000 clones, 88% seen once. Germline V gives CDR1 LGHDT, CDR2 YNNKEL (reference sequence). The CDR3 is 17 amino acids. J gave up 13 bases and V 0 bases, and 15 bases lay outside the gene matches.

The chain couples TRBV3-1 (or the pseudogene TRBV3-2) to TRBJ1-6, with 7 bases identical to TRBD1. The material sequenced was PBMCs or T cells enriched from blood (not recorded which). The origin of this receptor is a man aged 25 to 40 who had recovered from COVID-19. The CDR3 DNA reads as TGTGCCAGCAGCCAAGACTGTCCGGGGACAGAGTGTGGTCCCCTCCACTTT. It specifies CASSQDCPGTECGPLHF.